A single sample gave rise to the 12 T cell receptor beta chains below, sequenced in a study of control samples from healthy donors and cancer patients. Clones were read by immunoSEQ multiplex PCR, and TCRdb kept only the in-frame ones, dropping some. In the table there are about 100,000 clones, roughly 87% of which are singletons. Material for sequencing was blood. These receptor sequences come from a woman aged 50 to 60 in good health.

The rearrangement uses TRBV6-5 and TRBJ1-2, with 8 nucleotides matching TRBD1. The germline gives CDR1 MNHEY, CDR2 SVGAGI. The CDR3 is made up of 14 amino acids. The junction had 11 bases not matched to a gene; V was cut back by 7 bases and J by 7 bases. In DNA form, the CDR3 reads TGTGCCAGCAACCTCAGGGGGCAAAGTGGTGGCTACACCTTC. It encodes CASNLRGQSGGYTF.

The chain recombines TRBV5-4 with TRBJ2-5, with 8 bases identical to TRBD2. This CDR3 is built from 15 residues. V shed 0 bases and J 7 bases; nucleotides not matched to a gene: 8. Germline assignment: CDR1 SGHNT and CDR2 YYREEE (reference sequence). CDR3 coding DNA: TGTGCCAGCAGCTTGGCCGGGAGGGCATGGCGGACCCAGTACTTC. It codes for CASSLAGRAWRTQYF.

The chain recombines TRBV5-6 with TRBJ2-3; D gene ambiguous. The CDR3 covers 13 residues. CDR1 is SGHDT, CDR2 YYEEEE, per germline. Trimming stripped 3 bases from V and 0 bases from J, with 5 bases between. Here the CDR3 reads CASSWPSTDTQYF. CDR3 nucleotide sequence: TGTGCCAGCAGCTGGCCTAGCACAGATACGCAGTATTTT.

Only one count was recorded for this clone. The V and J genes are TRBV27 and TRBJ1-2; D possibly corresponds to TRBD1 (5 bases). V lost 1 base, J lost 1 base, and 7 bases lay in between. Germline V CDR1 and CDR2: MNHEY, SMNVEV (reference sequence). The CDR3 spans 14 residues. This chain's CDR3 is CASSLWGGNYGYTF. The CDR3 nucleotides read TGTGCCAGCAGTTTATGGGGGGGTAACTATGGCTACACCTTC.

This clone was detected only once. The chain recombines TRBV18 with TRBJ2-3; the match to TRBD2 covers 7 bases. CDR3 length equals 14 residues. V shed 8 bases and J 10 bases; nucleotides not matched to a gene: 15. Germline V gene lookup returns CDR1 KGHSH and CDR2 LQKENI. The CDR3 sequence is CASIPPSGGGAQYF. CDR3 DNA sequence: TGTGCCAGCATTCCTCCCTCGGGAGGAGGTGCGCAGTATTTT.

This clone was seen once. This sample also contains other DNA sequences that code for the same CDR3. V gene TRBV5-1 combines with J gene TRBJ2-5, with a possible D match to TRBD1 (6 bases). CDR1 is SGHRS and CDR2 is YFSETQ in the germline V gene. The V end lost 2 bases, the J end lost 2 bases, and 7 bases lay between the germline ends. The CDR3 is made up of 13 amino acids. As DNA, the CDR3 is TGCGCCAGCAGCTTTGGACAGCAAGAGACCCAGTACTTC. Its protein is CASSFGQQETQYF.

A remark on this clone: No DNA is shown, since the ends of the CDR3 on it are uncertain; the CDR3 is the one TCRdb lists. The rearrangement uses TRBV21-1 and TRBJ1-6. TRBV21-1 corresponds to a pseudogene. The CDR3 has 16 amino acids, counting both end residues. CDR3 region: CATSRVAGGSNSPLHF.

V and J are TRBV27 and TRBJ2-3; D is possibly TRBD1 (6 bases). With 5 bases removed from V and 3 bases from J, the gap between germline ends came to 15 bases. The CDR3 has 15 residues. Germline CDR1 and CDR2: MNHEY and SMNVEV (reference sequence). The chain's CDR3 is CASSDAVGTTDTQYF. The CDR3 DNA reads as TGTGCCAGCAGTGATGCCGTCGGGACAACAGATACGCAGTATTTT.

In DNA form, the CDR3 reads TGTGCCAGTAGGATAAGGGATTCAGCTGATGGCTACACCTTC. Translating it yields CASRIRDSADGYTF. V and J are TRBV19 and TRBJ1-2; D call uncertain. Germline CDR1 reads LNHDA; CDR2 reads SQIVND (reference sequence). The CDR3 is 14 residues long. V was clipped by 6 bases and J by 6 bases, with 17 bases between them.

The chain is built from TRBV29-1 and TRBJ1-4; 7 nucleotides agree with TRBD1. The CDR3 length is 13 residues. Germline lookup yields CDR1 SQVTM and CDR2 ANQGSEA. Unmatched junction bases numbered 6, after V lost 8 bases and J lost 3 bases. In nucleotides, the CDR3 is TGCAGCTCCTGGGACAGCTCTAATGAAAAACTGTTTTTT. This encodes CSSWDSSNEKLFF. Supplemented by reference TRBV29-1 and TRBJ1-4, the full variable domain reads SAVISQKPSRDICQRGTSLTIQCQVDSQVTMMFWYRQQPGQSLTLIATANQGSEATYESGFVIDKFPISRPNLTFSTLTVSNMSPEDSSIYLCSSWDSSNEKLFFGSGTQLSVL.

This chain uses TRBV30 with TRBJ1-1; TRBD1 is a possible D gene (5 bases). The germline V and J ends were trimmed by 3 bases and 1 base, with 9 bases remaining between them. CDR1 GTSNPN and CDR2 SVGIG come from the germline V gene (reference sequence). This CDR3 is built from 13 residues. The CDR3 nucleotides read TGTGCCTGGAGAACAGGTCCGAACACTGAAGCTTTCTTT. Translation: CAWRTGPNTEAFF.

The V gene is TRBV27, the J gene TRBJ2-1; TRBD2 aligns across 7 bases. Germline CDR1 MNHEY, CDR2 SMNVEV (reference sequence). This CDR3 region has 16 residues. Trimming at V came to 5 bases and at J to 1 base, leaving 8 bases not matched to a gene. CDR3 residues: CASSTYSGRSYNEQFF. Written as DNA, the CDR3 is TGTGCCAGCAGTACTTATAGCGGGCGTTCCTACAATGAGCAGTTCTTC.